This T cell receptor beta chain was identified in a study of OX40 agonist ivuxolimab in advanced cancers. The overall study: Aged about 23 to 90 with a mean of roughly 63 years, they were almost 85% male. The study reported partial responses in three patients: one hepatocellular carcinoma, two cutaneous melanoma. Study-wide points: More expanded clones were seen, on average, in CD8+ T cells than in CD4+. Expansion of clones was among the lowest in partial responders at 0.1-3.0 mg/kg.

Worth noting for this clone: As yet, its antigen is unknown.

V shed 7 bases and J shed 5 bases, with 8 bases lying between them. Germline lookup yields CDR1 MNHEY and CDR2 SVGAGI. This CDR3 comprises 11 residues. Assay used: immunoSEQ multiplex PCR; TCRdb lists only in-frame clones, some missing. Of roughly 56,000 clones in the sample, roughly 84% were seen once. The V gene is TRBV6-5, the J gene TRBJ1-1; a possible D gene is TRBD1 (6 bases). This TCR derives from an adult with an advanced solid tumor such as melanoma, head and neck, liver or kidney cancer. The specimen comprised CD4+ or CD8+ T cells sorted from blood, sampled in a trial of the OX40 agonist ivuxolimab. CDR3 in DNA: TGTGCCAGCACAGGGGAGACTGAAGCTTTCTTT. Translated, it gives CASTGETEAFF.